This T cell receptor (beta chain) originates from a study of beta chain features in type 1 diabetes. Overall study context: Healthy donors and patients showed comparable age, gender and cell yields.

CDR1 and CDR2 from the germline V gene are SGDLS and YYNGEE. There are 14 residues in the CDR3. Trimming removed 0 bases from V and 3 bases from J, with 10 bases in between. The whole isolated RNA underwent reverse transcription, so sequencing captured expressed TCRB transcripts. Here immunoSEQ multiplex PCR was the method, and the copy in TCRdb shows in-frame clones only, minus some. Of hundreds of thousands of clones detected, about a sixth appear once; the ten largest clones hold more than 0.08%. This receptor was identified in a man younger than 30 in good health. The gene calls are TRBV9 and TRBJ2-7, with D unresolved. The sample consisted of naive CD4+ T cells from blood. DNA of the CDR3: TGTGCCAGCAGCGTAGAGGGATTATTCTACGAGCAGTACTTC. This gives the protein CASSVEGLFYEQYF.